This TCR beta chain originates from a study of blood T cell repertoires in COVID-19. Background on the study: Samples came from the United States, Italy and Spain, spanning acute and convalescent COVID-19. PBMCs, B-cell-depleted T cells, or T cells were the source of the cDNA or gDNA that made up the material.

The CDR3 has 15 amino acids. V lost 1 base to trimming and J lost 0 bases, with 7 bases between them. Germline CDR1 MNHEY, CDR2 SVGAGI. Source study methods: Amplification of reference gene primers provided the estimated nucleated cell counts. TCRdb's copy holds only in-frame clones and misses some; the assay was immunoSEQ multiplex PCR. V and J calls and clone size are those listed in that table; D and trimming were worked out from the DNA. The profile shows about 60,000 clones, approximately 90% of them singletons. The rearrangement uses TRBV6-5 and TRBJ2-1; perhaps TRBD2 as D (5 bases). What was sequenced was peripheral blood. This sequence was found in a human donor with active COVID-19. The donor label of this sample is uncertain. DNA of the CDR3: TGTGCCAGCAGTTACTTTCGGGACTCCTACAATGAGCAGTTCTTC. This gives the protein CASSYFRDSYNEQFF.